The 29 T cell receptor beta chains in this list originate from one sample, sequenced in a study of CD8+CD57+ T cells in acquired aplastic anemia. Patients included in sequencing had previously demonstrated CD8+CD57+ cell expansion by flow cytometry. The TCR beta profiling, which covered VDJ combination and CDR3 sequence, was carried out using genomic DNA as the template. TCRdb recomputed calls from the reads with MiXCR, one row per CDR3 protein. The sample records about 240,000 distinct CDR3 sequences, more than 40% being singletons. Input material: sorted CD4+, CD8+, or CD8+CD57+ T cells (not recorded which) from PBMCs. All receptors come from a human donor with aplastic anemia.

The sample holds a few counts of this clonotype. The chain employs TRBV6-1 and TRBJ2-1; D may match TRBD1 or TRBD2 (6 bases each). CDR3 length equals 14 residues. Germline V gene sequence: CDR1 MNHNS, CDR2 SASEGT. The V end lost 5 bases, the J end lost 6 bases, and 14 bases lay between the germline ends. The CDR3 here is CASSYGGGSNEQFF. The CDR3 nucleotides read TGTGCCAGCAGTTACGGAGGGGGAAGCAATGAGCAGTTCTTC.

Comment on this clonotype: Compared with germline, one end of the junction differs, possibly owing to a read error. V is TRBV19 and J is TRBJ1-6, with D hard to call. This CDR3 contains 12 residues. From germline, CDR1 is LNHDA and CDR2 SQIVND (reference sequence). This CDR3 reads CASSRSSSPLHF. The CDR3 DNA reads as TGTGCCAGCAGTAGATCTAGTTCACCCCTCCACTTT.

This clonotype was seen a handful of times. The V and J genes are TRBV30 and TRBJ2-7; D is ambiguous. V lost 0 bases, J lost 6 bases, and 15 bases lay in between. The CDR3 has 14 amino acids. Looked up from germline, CDR1 is GTSNPN and CDR2 is SVGIG (reference sequence). The CDR3 nucleotides read TGTGCCTGGAGTGTACTAAATTTATCCGGCGAGCAGTACTTC. Residues: CAWSVLNLSGEQYF.

This clonotype was seen at least ten times. The chain couples TRBV16 to TRBJ2-7; no firm D call. This CDR3 comprises 14 residues. V lost 4 bases and J lost 1, with 11 bases in between. Per germline, CDR1 KGHSY and CDR2 FQNENV. This CDR3 is CASSPNGISYEQYF. The CDR3 DNA is TGTGCCAGCAGCCCAAACGGCATTTCCTACGAGCAGTACTTC.

This clonotype was observed many times. The chain carries TRBV7-8 and TRBJ2-3; 12 bases align to TRBD2. CDR3 length: 20 amino acids. Per germline, CDR1 SGHVS and CDR2 FQNEAQ. V gave up 4 bases and J gave up 2 bases; unmatched junction bases: 16. As DNA, the CDR3 is TGTGCCAGCAGCTCACGTGCCCGAATGACTAGCGGGAGAAACACAGATACGCAGTATTTT. It yields the protein CASSSRARMTSGRNTDTQYF.

This clonotype was recorded many times. The genes are TRBV12-3 or TRBV12-4 and TRBJ2-3; 10 bases map to TRBD1. V dropped 6 bases and J dropped 4; count of bases not matched to a gene: 7. The length of the CDR3 is 15 residues. CDR3 region: CASRPGQGLPDTQYF. Here the CDR3 DNA reads TGTGCCAGCAGACCGGGACAGGGGCTCCCAGATACGCAGTATTTT.

This clonotype came up many times. V is TRBV5-1 and J is TRBJ2-1, with TRBD2 matching 11 bases. The junction had 12 bases not matched to a gene; V was cut back by 4 bases and J by 6 bases. There are 17 residues in the CDR3. CDR1 and CDR2 (germline): SGHRS, YFSETQ. The DNA for the CDR3 is TGCGCCAGCAGCACACGACAAATAGCGGGAGGGGGCAATGAGCAGTTCTTC. Protein sequence: CASSTRQIAGGGNEQFF.

This clonotype showed up just a few times. This chain links TRBV6-1 with TRBJ1-4, with unresolved D. V lost 3 bases to trimming and J lost 5 bases, with 16 bases between them. Germline V lookup: CDR1 MNHNS, CDR2 SASEGT. This CDR3 comprises 16 residues. In DNA form, the CDR3 reads TGTGCCAGCAGTGATAATATCGGCCAGAAGAATGAAAAACTGTTTTTT. Translated, it gives CASSDNIGQKNEKLFF.

This clonotype was recorded at least ten times. This chain links TRBV7-9 with TRBJ2-7, with D perhaps TRBD1 (5 bases). V lost 5 bases to trimming and J lost 2 bases, with 13 bases between them. The CDR3 consists of 14 residues. CDR1 and CDR2 (germline): SEHNR, FQNEAQ (reference sequence). CDR3: CASSRGLAPYEQYF. For the CDR3, the DNA is TGTGCCAGCAGCAGGGGCTTAGCCCCCTACGAGCAGTACTTC.

Details on this clonotype: A much larger clone is a single base away; this may be a read error. This chain uses TRBV5-6 with TRBJ1-2; possible D gene TRBD1, 6 bases. Germline CDR1 is SGHDT and CDR2 is YYEEEE. The CDR3 totals 15 residues. Trimming took 3 bases from V and 3 from J, leaving 15 bases between them. CDR3 DNA sequence: TGTGCCAGCAGCTCGATGCAGGGGTCGGACTATGGCTACACCTTC. This translates into CASSSMQGSDYGYTF.

The CDR3 DNA reads TGTGCCATCAGAACGGGACAGGGTCCTTCTGGGGCCAACGTCCTGACTTTC. It is translated as CAIRTGQGPSGANVLTF. The chain employs TRBV10-3 and TRBJ2-6, with 9 bases matching TRBD1. This CDR3 comprises 17 residues. Looked up from germline, CDR1 is ENHRY and CDR2 is SYGVKD. Germline trimming cut 6 bases from V and 1 base from J; bases unmatched to any gene: 7.

This clonotype has a handful of counts. A much larger clone lies a single base off, so this may be a read error. The J gene is TRBJ1-1, the V gene TRBV14, with D hard to call. V lost 2 bases and J 4 bases, leaving 8 bases between the germline ends. The CDR3 spans 13 residues. The germline V gene encodes CDR1 SGHDN and CDR2 FVKESK. The CDR3 loop is CASSQQWSTEAFF. CDR3 nucleotides: TGTGCCAGCAGCCAACAGTGGAGCACTGAAGCTTTCTTT.

The chain recombines TRBV24-1 with TRBJ1-5, with D perhaps matching TRBD1 (6 bases). The germline gives CDR1 KGHDR, CDR2 SFDVKD. The CDR3 has 13 amino acids. V lost 4 bases and J 11 bases, leaving 14 bases between the germline ends. The CDR3 DNA follows: TGTGCCACCAGTGACACCGGACAGTACACCCAGCATTTT. Its protein product is CATSDTGQYTQHF.

This clonotype has a handful of counts. This chain joins TRBV28 and TRBJ2-3, with 10 bases fitting TRBD2. Trimming removed 5 bases from V and 1 base from J; junction bases left unmatched: 6. The CDR3 consists of 16 residues. Germline V gene lookup returns CDR1 MDHEN and CDR2 SYDVKM. The CDR3, as DNA: TGTGCCAGCAGTCGCGAGCGGGAGGGTGGCACAGATACGCAGTATTTT. Its translation: CASSREREGGTDTQYF.

The sample holds many counts of this clonotype. The rearrangement joins TRBV19 to TRBJ1-1, with D tentatively TRBD1 (5 bases). CDR3 length: 15 amino acids. Between the trimmed V and J ends, which lost 3 bases and 1 base, there was a span of 12 bases. Germline lookup yields CDR1 LNHDA and CDR2 SQIVND (reference sequence). This chain's CDR3 is CASSILGTGNTEAFF. The CDR3 DNA reads TGTGCCAGTAGTATTCTGGGGACCGGGAACACTGAAGCTTTCTTT.

The genes are TRBV20-1 and TRBJ2-3; 8 positions agree with TRBD2. There are 13 residues in the CDR3. Per the germline V gene, CDR1 is DFQATT and CDR2 is SNEGSKA (reference sequence). V was pared by 6 bases and J by 6 bases, with 8 bases of the junction left unmatched. CDR3 residues: CSAAPGLGDTQYF. CDR3 DNA: TGCAGTGCCGCCCCGGGACTAGGCGATACGCAGTATTTT.

In this sample, this clonotype turned up many times. The rearrangement uses TRBV12-3 or TRBV12-4 and TRBJ2-3; D remains ambiguous. Trimming removed 2 bases from V and 2 bases from J, with 17 bases in between. The CDR3 has 17 residues. CDR3 region: CASSLSGFLSPTDTQYF. For the CDR3, the DNA is TGTGCCAGCAGTTTATCGGGCTTCCTCTCCCCCACAGATACGCAGTATTTT.

The chain couples TRBV20-1 to TRBJ1-2, with no clear D. This CDR3 is built from 11 residues. CDR1 is DFQATT and CDR2 is SNEGSKA in the germline V gene (reference sequence). This CDR3 reads CRDRALGGYTF. CDR3 DNA sequence: TGCAGAGATCGGGCTCTTGGTGGCTACACCTTC.

This clonotype qualifies as medium-sized. The genes are TRBV15 and TRBJ2-5, with D possibly TRBD1 on 5 matching bases. The CDR3 is made up of 15 amino acids. From germline, CDR1 is LNHNV and CDR2 YYDKDF (reference sequence). Between the trimmed V and J ends, which lost 0 bases and 4 bases, there was a span of 12 bases. The CDR3 DNA follows: TGTGCCACCAGCAGAGAGCGTTCAGGGTCAGAGACCCAGTACTTC. Residues: CATSRERSGSETQYF.

The V and J genes are TRBV9 and TRBJ1-3; D possibly corresponds to TRBD1 (6 bases). The CDR3 runs 14 residues. V was pared by 4 bases and J by 4 bases, with 12 bases between. Germline lookup yields CDR1 SGDLS and CDR2 YYNGEE. DNA for the CDR3: TGTGCCAGCAGCATACAGGGTGGCGGAAACACCATATATTTT. It codes for CASSIQGGGNTIYF.

The rearrangement links TRBV4-2 to TRBJ2-7, with D possibly matching TRBD1 (6 bases). Germline CDR1 and CDR2: LGHNA and YNFKEQ. Trimming took 3 bases from V and 6 from J, leaving 12 bases between them. This CDR3 comprises 13 residues. The CDR3 coding sequence is TGTGCCAGCAGCCAGCAGGGGAACGGCGAGCAGTACTTC. Translation: CASSQQGNGEQYF.

The chain uses TRBV6-6 and TRBJ2-7; 8 nucleotides line up with TRBD2. CDR1 and CDR2 (germline): MNHNY, SVGAGI (reference sequence). J was trimmed by 6 bases and V by 4 bases; bases with no gene match: 14. This CDR3 has 16 residues. In nucleotides, the CDR3 is TGTGCCAGCAGTTCCCAAACCGGGACTAGTCTTCTCGAGCAGTACTTC. It codes for CASSSQTGTSLLEQYF.

V gene TRBV5-1 combines with J gene TRBJ2-7, with D perhaps matching TRBD2 (6 bases). The germline V and J ends were trimmed by 0 bases and 1 base, with 14 bases remaining between them. This CDR3 is built from 16 residues. Germline V gene data show CDR1 as SGHRS and CDR2 as YFSETQ. CDR3 sequence reads: CASSLARGTGSYEQYF. Written as DNA, the CDR3 is TGCGCCAGCAGCTTGGCCCGGGGGACGGGGTCCTACGAGCAGTACTTC.

The gene calls are TRBV7-9 and TRBJ1-1; TRBD1 matches 7 bases. In germline, CDR1 is SEHNR, CDR2 FQNEAQ (reference sequence). The CDR3 extends over 16 amino acids. V lost 2 bases, J lost 2 bases, and 8 bases stayed unmatched. The CDR3 protein is CASSLTQGRSNTEAFF. CDR3 nucleotides: TGTGCCAGCAGCTTAACACAGGGGAGGTCAAACACTGAAGCTTTCTTT. The entire variable domain, with the rest obtained from reference TRBV7-9 and TRBJ1-1, is as follows: DTGVSQNPRHKITKRGQNVTFRCDPISEHNRLYWYRQTLGQGPEFLTYFQNEAQLEKSRLLSDRFSAERPKGSFSTLEIQRTEQGDSAMYLCASSLTQGRSNTEAFFGQGTRLTVV.

The rearrangement links TRBV5-1 to TRBJ2-7; D remains ambiguous. V shed 5 bases and J shed 1 base, with 7 bases lying between them. CDR1 is SGHRS, CDR2 YFSETQ, per germline. The CDR3 is 12 amino acids. The CDR3 region has the DNA TGCGCCAGCAGGGCGGAATCCTACGAGCAGTACTTC. Translated: CASRAESYEQYF.

Written as DNA, the CDR3 is TGTGCCAGCAGCTTGGGGGCCTCGGTTCAGGGGGCAGGCCTCTCCTATGGCTACACCTTC. Protein product: CASSLGASVQGAGLSYGYTF. The chain is built from TRBV5-6 and TRBJ1-2, with TRBD1 matching over 8 bases. The CDR3 contains 20 residues. Germline CDR1 SGHDT, CDR2 YYEEEE. With 0 bases clipped from V and 4 bases from J, the junction kept 20 bases outside the gene matches.

Only a few counts were recorded for this clonotype. The CDR3 loop is CASSPGASGRVEQYF. The CDR3 coding sequence is TGTGCCAGCAGCCCCGGGGCTAGCGGGAGAGTCGAGCAGTACTTC. The chain uses TRBV11-2 and TRBJ2-7, with TRBD2 identical over 10 bases. Germline loops: CDR1 SGHAT, CDR2 FQNNGV. This CDR3 is 15 amino acids long. J lost 6 bases, V lost 5 bases, and 10 bases had no gene match.

The chain has TRBV2 and TRBJ1-6; TRBD1 might be the D (5 bases). The last part of the DNA fits TRBJ1-5 better; the J call may be wrong. CDR1 is SNHLY, CDR2 FYNNEI, per germline. The CDR3 has 14 residues. CDR3 sequence: CASWGGYGNQPQHF. In DNA, the CDR3 is TGTGCCAGTTGGGGGGGTTATGGGAATCAGCCCCAGCATTTT.

This clonotype was seen a handful of times. The chain links TRBV6-5 to TRBJ2-2; TRBD2 matches at 12 bases. The junction had 5 bases not matched to a gene; V was cut back by 5 bases and J by 1 base. The CDR3 loop spans 17 amino acids. The V gene's germline CDR1 is MNHEY and CDR2 SVGAGI. In DNA, the CDR3 is TGTGCCAGCAGTACTGGACTAGCGGGAATGAACACCGGGGAGCTGTTTTTT. Its protein product is CASSTGLAGMNTGELFF.